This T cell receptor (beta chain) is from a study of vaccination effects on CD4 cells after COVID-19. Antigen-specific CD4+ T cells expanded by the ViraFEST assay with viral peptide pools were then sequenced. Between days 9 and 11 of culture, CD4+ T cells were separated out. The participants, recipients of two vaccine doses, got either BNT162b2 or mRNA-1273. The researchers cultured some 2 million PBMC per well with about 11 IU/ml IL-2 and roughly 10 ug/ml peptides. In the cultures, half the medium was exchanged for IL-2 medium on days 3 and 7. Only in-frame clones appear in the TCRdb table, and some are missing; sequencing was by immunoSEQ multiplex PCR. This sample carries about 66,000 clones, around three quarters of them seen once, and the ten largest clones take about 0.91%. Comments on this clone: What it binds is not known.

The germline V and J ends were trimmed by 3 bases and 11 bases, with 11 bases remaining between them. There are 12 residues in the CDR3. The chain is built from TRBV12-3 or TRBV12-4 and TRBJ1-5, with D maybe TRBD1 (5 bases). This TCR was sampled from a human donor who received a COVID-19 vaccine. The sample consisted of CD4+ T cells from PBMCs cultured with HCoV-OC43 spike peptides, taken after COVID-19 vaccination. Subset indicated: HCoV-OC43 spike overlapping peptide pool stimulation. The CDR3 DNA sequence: TGTGCCAGCAGTTTTGGGGCCACGACCCAGCATTTT. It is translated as CASSFGATTQHF.